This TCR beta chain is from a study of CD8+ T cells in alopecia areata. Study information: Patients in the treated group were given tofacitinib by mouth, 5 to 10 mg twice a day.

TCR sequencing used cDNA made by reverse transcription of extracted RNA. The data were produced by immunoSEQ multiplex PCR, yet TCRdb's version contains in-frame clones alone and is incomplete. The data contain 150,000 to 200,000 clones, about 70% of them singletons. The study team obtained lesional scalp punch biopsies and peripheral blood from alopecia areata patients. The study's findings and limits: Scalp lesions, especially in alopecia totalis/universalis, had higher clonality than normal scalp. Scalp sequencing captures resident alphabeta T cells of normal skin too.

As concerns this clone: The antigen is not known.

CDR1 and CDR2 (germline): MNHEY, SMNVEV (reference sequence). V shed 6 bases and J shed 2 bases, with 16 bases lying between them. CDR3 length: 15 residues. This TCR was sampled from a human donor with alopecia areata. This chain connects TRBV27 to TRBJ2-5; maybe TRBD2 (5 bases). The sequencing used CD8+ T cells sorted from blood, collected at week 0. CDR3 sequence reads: CASSGLAGSQETQYF. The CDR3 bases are TGTGCCAGCAGCGGACTGGCCGGCAGTCAAGAGACCCAGTACTTC.